Following are 7 T cell receptor beta chains from one sample sequenced in a study of cytomegalovirus exposure and HLA in healthy donors. The PCR was carried out with 60 Vbeta primers and 13 Jbeta primers. Profiled with immunoSEQ multiplex PCR; TCRdb holds only in-frame clones, not every one. Of tens of thousands of clones in the sample, 84% were seen once. The source material was PBMCs. The receptors here all came from a man aged 65 to 79 in good health and CMV-seropositive.

The V call is TRBV4-1, the J call TRBJ2-3; TRBD1 aligns across 10 bases. Germline CDR1 reads MGHRA; CDR2 reads YSYEKL. The ends lost 2 bases at V and 3 bases at J; junction bases unmatched: 11. The CDR3 is 18 residues long. CDR3: CASSQWTGGQLMTDTQYF. In DNA form, the CDR3 reads TGCGCCAGCAGCCAATGGACAGGGGGACAACTCATGACAGATACGCAGTATTTT.

V is TRBV29-1 and J is TRBJ1-1; tentatively, D is TRBD1 (5 bases). The CDR3 runs to 13 residues. The V end lost 4 bases, the J end lost 4 bases, and 13 bases lay between the germline ends. The germline CDR1 and CDR2 sequences are SQVTM and ANQGSEA. The CDR3 loop reads CSVAAGKSTEAFF. The CDR3 DNA sequence: TGCAGCGTTGCGGCAGGGAAGTCCACTGAAGCTTTCTTT.

The chain has TRBV10-3 and TRBJ2-2, with 12 bases aligning to TRBD2. The germline V gene encodes CDR1 ENHRY and CDR2 SYGVKD. The CDR3 extends over 15 amino acids. Trimming removed 6 bases from V and 6 bases from J; junction bases left unmatched: 5. CDR3 in amino acids: CAISRTSGDAGELFF. The CDR3 nucleotides read TGTGCCATCAGCCGGACTAGCGGGGACGCCGGGGAGCTGTTTTTT.

The rearrangement links TRBV4-1 to TRBJ2-7; D unclear. Germline assignment: CDR1 MGHRA and CDR2 YSYEKL. The CDR3 runs to 14 residues. Between the trimmed V and J ends, which lost 3 bases and 7 bases, there was a span of 16 bases. For the CDR3, the DNA is TGCGCCAGCAGCCAGGCCCGCGGCTTTATGGAGCAGTACTTC. The encoded protein is CASSQARGFMEQYF.

The chain recombines TRBV28 with TRBJ2-7; the match to TRBD1 covers 7 bases. V lost 6 bases to trimming and J lost 2 bases; unmatched junction nucleotides: 7. This CDR3 comprises 14 residues. Germline assignment: CDR1 MDHEN and CDR2 SYDVKM. The CDR3 sequence is CASRDRIGPYEQYF. CDR3 sequence (DNA): TGTGCCAGCAGGGACAGGATCGGGCCCTACGAGCAGTACTTC.

This clone has a single count. J is TRBJ2-2 and V is TRBV2, with TRBD1 as a possible D gene (6 bases). V shed 8 bases and J shed 7 bases, with 14 bases lying between them. The CDR3 has 13 residues. Germline V CDR1 and CDR2: SNHLY, FYNNEI. CDR3 bases: TGTGCCAGCTGCAGCAGGGGTAACGGGGAGCTGTTTTTT. Its translation is CASCSRGNGELFF.

The CDR3 DNA follows: TGTGCCAGCAGCCCAGGGGACAGATCTGGAAACACCATATATTTT. Protein sequence: CASSPGDRSGNTIYF. This chain connects TRBV9 to TRBJ1-3, with 7 bases aligning to TRBD1. Germline loops: CDR1 SGDLS, CDR2 YYNGEE. The length of the CDR3 is 15 residues. V was clipped by 4 bases and J by 1 base; unmatched bases: 5.